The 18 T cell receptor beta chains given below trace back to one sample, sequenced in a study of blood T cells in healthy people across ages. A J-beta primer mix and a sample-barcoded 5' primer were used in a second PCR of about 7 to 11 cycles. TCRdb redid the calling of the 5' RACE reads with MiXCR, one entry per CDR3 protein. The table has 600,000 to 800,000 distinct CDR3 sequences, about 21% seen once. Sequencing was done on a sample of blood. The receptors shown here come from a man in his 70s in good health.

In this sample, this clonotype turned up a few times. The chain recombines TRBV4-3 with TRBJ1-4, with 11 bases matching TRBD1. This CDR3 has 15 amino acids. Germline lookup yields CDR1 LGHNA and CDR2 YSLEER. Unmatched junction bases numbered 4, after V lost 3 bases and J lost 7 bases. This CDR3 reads CASSHWTGGFEKLFF. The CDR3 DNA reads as TGCGCCAGCAGCCACTGGACAGGGGGCTTTGAAAAACTGTTTTTT.

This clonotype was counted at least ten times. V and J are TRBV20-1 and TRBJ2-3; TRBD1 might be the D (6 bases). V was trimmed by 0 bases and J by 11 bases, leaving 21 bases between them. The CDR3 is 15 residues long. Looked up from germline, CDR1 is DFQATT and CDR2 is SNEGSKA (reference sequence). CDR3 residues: CSAREAGGSRAGQYF. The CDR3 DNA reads TGCAGTGCTAGAGAGGCTGGGGGCTCCCGTGCGGGGCAGTATTTT.

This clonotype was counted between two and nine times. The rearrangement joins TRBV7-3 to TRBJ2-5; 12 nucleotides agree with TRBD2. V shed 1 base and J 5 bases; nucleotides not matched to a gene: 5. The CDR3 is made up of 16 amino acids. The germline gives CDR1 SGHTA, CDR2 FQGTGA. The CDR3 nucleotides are TGTGCCAGCAGCTTAATTCGGACTAGCGGGACTGAGACCCAGTACTTC. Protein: CASSLIRTSGTETQYF.

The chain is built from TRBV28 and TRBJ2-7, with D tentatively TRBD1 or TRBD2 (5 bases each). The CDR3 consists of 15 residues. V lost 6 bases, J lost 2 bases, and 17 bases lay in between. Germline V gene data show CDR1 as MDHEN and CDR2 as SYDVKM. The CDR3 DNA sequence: TGTGCCAGCAGCCTAGGTGGGACGATAACCTACGAGCAGTACTTC. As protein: CASSLGGTITYEQYF.

DNA of the CDR3: TGCGCCAGCAGCTTGGCCGGGACTAGCGGACGAGAGACCCAGTACTTC. Translating it yields CASSLAGTSGRETQYF. This chain connects TRBV5-1 to TRBJ2-5, with TRBD2 matching over 11 bases. The trim removed 0 bases at V and 4 bases at J, leaving 5 bases unmatched. Germline lookup yields CDR1 SGHRS and CDR2 YFSETQ. This CDR3 has 16 amino acids.

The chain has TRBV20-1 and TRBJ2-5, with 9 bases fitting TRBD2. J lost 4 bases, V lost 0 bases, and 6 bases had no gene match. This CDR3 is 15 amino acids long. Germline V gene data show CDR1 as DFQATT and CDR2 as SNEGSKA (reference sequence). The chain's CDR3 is CSARDLLAGSETQYF. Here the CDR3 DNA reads TGCAGTGCTAGAGATCTCCTAGCGGGATCAGAGACCCAGTACTTC.

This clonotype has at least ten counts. CDR3 sequence (DNA): TGCGCCAGCAGCTTGGAGCGGCCGGAAAACGGAGATACGCAGTATTTT. Protein sequence: CASSLERPENGDTQYF. The V and J genes are TRBV5-1 and TRBJ2-3; D perhaps matches TRBD2 (5 bases). The V and J ends lost 0 bases and 5 bases respectively, with 16 bases between them. Germline-derived CDR1 and CDR2 are SGHRS and YFSETQ. The length of the CDR3 is 16 residues.

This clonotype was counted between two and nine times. For the CDR3, the DNA is TGTGCCAGCAGCCGGGACAGGACCAATCAGCCCCAGCATTTT. Translating gives CASSRDRTNQPQHF. The chain recombines TRBV7-2 with TRBJ1-5; TRBD1 matches at 8 bases. Germline trimming cut 5 bases from V and 3 bases from J; bases unmatched to any gene: 3. The CDR3 has 14 amino acids. Germline CDR1 reads SGHTA; CDR2 reads FQGNSA.

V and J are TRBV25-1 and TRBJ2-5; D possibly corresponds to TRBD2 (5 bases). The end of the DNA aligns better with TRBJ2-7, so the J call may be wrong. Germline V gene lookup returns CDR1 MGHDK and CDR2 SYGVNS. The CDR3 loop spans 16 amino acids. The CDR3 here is CASSDQRRGSSYEQYF. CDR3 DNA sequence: TGTGCCAGCAGTGACCAAAGACGGGGTAGCTCCTACGAGCAGTACTTC.

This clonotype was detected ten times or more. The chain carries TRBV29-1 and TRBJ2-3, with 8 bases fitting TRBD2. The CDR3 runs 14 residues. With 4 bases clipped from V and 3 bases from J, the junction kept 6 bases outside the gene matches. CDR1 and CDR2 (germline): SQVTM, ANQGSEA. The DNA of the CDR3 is TGCAGCGTTGGTATCACTAGCGGAACAGATACGCAGTATTTT. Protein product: CSVGITSGTDTQYF.

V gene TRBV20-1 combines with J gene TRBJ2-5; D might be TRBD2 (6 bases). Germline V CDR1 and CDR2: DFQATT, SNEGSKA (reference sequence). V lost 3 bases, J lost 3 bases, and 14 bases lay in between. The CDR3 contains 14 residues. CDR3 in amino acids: CSASPSARKETQYF. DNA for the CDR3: TGCAGTGCTAGCCCTAGCGCCAGAAAAGAGACCCAGTACTTC.

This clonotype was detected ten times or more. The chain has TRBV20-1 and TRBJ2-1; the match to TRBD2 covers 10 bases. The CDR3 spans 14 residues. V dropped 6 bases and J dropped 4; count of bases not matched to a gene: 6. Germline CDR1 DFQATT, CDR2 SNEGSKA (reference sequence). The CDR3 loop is CSAKSSGSYNEQFF. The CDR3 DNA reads TGCAGTGCCAAATCTAGCGGGAGTTACAATGAGCAGTTCTTC.

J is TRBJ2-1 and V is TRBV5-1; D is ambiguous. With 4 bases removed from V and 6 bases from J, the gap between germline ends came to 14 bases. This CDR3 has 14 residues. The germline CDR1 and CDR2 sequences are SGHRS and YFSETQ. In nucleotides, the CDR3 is TGCGCCAGCAGCGCCTTAAGGGTCGGCAATGAGCAGTTCTTC. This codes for CASSALRVGNEQFF.

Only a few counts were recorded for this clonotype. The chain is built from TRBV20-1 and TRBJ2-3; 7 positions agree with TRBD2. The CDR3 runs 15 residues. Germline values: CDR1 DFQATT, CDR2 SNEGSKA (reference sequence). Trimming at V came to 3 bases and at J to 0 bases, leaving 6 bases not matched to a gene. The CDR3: CSARESGMSTDTQYF. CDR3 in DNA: TGCAGTGCTAGGGAAAGCGGGATGAGCACAGATACGCAGTATTTT.

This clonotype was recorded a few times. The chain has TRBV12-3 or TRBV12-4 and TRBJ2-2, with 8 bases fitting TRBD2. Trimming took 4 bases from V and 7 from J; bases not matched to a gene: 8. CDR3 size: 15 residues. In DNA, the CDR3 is TGTGCCAGCAGTTCGAGCGGGAGTAAGAACGGGGAGCTGTTTTTT. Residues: CASSSSGSKNGELFF.

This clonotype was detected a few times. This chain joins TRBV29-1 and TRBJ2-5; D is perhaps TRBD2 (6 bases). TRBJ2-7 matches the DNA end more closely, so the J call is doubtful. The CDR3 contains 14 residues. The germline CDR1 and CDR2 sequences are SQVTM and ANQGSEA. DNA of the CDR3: TGCAGCGTTGGCCCTCGGGGACTGCGCTACGAGCAGTACTTC. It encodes CSVGPRGLRYEQYF.

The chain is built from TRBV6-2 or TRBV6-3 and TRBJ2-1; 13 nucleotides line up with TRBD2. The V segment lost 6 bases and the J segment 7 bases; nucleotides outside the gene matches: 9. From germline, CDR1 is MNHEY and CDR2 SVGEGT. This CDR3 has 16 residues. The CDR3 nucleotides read TGTGCCAGCAGAACAAGGACTAGCGGGAGAATGAATGAGCAGTTCTTC. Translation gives CASRTRTSGRMNEQFF.

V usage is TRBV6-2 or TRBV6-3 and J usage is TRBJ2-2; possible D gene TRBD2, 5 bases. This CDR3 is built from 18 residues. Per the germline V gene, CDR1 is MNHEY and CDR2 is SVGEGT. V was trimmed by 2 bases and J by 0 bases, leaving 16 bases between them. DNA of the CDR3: TGTGCCAGCAGTTACGCGTTGAGCGGAAGGACGAACACCGGGGAGCTGTTTTTT. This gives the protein CASSYALSGRTNTGELFF.